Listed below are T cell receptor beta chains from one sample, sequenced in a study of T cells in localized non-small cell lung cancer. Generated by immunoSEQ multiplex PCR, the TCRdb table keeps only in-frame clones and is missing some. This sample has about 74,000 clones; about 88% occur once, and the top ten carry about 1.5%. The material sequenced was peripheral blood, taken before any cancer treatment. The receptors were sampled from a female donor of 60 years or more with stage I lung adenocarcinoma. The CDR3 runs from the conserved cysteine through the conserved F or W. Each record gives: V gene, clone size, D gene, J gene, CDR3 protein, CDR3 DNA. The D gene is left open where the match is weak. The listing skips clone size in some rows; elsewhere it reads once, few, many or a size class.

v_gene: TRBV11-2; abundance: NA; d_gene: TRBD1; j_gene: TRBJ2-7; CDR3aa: CASSPLTGSGEQYF; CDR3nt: TGTGCCAGCAGCCCCCTGACAGGGTCTGGCGAGCAGTACTTC
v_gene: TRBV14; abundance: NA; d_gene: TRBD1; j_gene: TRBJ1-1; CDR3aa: CASSTTGGEVLYTEAFF; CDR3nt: TGTGCCAGCAGCACCACAGGGGGCGAGGTTTTATACACTGAAGCTTTCTTT
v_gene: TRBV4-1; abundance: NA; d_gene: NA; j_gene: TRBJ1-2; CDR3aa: CASSQELGRNYGYTF; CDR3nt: TGCGCCAGCAGCCAAGAGCTGGGACGGAACTATGGCTACACCTTC
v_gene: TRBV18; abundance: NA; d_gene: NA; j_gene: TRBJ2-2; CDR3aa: CASSPPGATATGELFF; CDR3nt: TGTGCCAGCTCACCACCGGGAGCCACGGCTACCGGGGAGCTGTTTTTT
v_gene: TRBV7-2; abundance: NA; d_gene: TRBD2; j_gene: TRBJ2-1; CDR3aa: CASSGLAGSYNEQFF; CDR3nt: TGTGCCAGCAGCGGCCTAGCGGGGTCCTACAATGAGCAGTTCTTC
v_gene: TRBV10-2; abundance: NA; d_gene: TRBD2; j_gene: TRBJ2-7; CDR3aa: CASRETTGTSDYEQYF; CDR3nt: TGCGCCAGCAGGGAGACTACCGGGACTAGCGACTACGAGCAGTACTTC
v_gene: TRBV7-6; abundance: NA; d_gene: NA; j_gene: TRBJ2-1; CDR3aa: CASSRDLGDEQFF; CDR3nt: TGTGCCAGCAGCAGAGACCTGGGCGATGAGCAGTTCTTC
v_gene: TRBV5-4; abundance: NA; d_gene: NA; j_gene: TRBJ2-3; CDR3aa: CASSSLAGGTDTQYF; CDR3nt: TGTGCCAGCAGCTCCTTAGCCGGGGGTACAGATACGCAGTATTTT
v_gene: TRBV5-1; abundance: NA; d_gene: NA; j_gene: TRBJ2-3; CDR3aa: CASSLENTDTQYF; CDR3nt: TGCGCCAGCAGCTTGGAGAACACAGATACGCAGTATTTT
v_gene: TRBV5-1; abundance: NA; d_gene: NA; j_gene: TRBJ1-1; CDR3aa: CASSATMNTEAFF; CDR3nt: TGCGCCAGCAGCGCAACCATGAACACTGAAGCTTTCTTT
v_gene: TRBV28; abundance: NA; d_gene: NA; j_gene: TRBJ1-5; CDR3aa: CASSRQALRQPQHF; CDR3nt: TGTGCCAGCAGTCGACAGGCTCTTCGTCAGCCCCAGCATTTT
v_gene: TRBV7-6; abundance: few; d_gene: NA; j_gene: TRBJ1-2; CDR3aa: CASSLAPREGPYF; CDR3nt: TGTGCCAGCAGCTTAGCCCCTCGGGAAGGGCCCTACTTC
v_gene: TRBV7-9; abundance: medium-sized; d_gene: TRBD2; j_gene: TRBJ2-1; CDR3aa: CASSQGGSGGLWYNEQFF; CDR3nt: TGTGCCAGCAGCCAAGGGGGTAGCGGGGGGCTATGGTACAATGAGCAGTTCTTC
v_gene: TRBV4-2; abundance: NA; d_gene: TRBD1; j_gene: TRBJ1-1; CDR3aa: CASSHPGQGEAFF; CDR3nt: TGTGCCAGCAGCCATCCCGGACAGGGGGAAGCTTTCTTT
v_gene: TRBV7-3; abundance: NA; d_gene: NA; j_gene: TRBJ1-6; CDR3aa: CASSLSPGASSPLHF; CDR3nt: TGTGCCAGCAGCTTAAGCCCGGGGGCGAGTTCACCCCTCCACTTT
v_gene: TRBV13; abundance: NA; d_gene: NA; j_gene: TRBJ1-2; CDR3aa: CASSPPGQAYGYTF; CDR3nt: TGTGCCAGCAGCCCCCCGGGGCAGGCCTATGGCTACACCTTC
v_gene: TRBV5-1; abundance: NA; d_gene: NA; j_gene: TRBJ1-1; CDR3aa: CASSLSQGNTEAFF; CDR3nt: TGCGCCAGCAGCTTGTCGCAGGGGAACACTGAAGCTTTCTTT
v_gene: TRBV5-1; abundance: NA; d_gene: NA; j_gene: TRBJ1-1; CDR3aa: CASSRNTEAFF; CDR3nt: TGCGCCAGCAGCCGGAACACTGAAGCTTTCTTT
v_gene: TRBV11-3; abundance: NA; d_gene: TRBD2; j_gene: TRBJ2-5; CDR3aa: CASSSAGGRGEETQYF; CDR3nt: TGTGCCAGCAGCTCGGCGGGGGGTAGAGGAGAAGAGACCCAGTACTTC
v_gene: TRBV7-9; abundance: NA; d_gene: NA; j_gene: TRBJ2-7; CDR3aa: CASSLGARDYEQYF; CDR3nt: TGTGCCAGCAGCTTAGGGGCAAGGGATTACGAGCAGTACTTC
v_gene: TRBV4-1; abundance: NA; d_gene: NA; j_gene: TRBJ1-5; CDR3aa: CASSQEVGTVAQPQHF; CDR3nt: TGCGCCAGCAGCCAAGAGGTCGGGACTGTAGCCCAGCCCCAGCATTTT
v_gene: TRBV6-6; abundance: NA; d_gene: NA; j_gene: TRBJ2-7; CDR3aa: CASSYQTSEQYF; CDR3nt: TGTGCCAGCAGTTACCAAACTTCCGAGCAGTACTTC
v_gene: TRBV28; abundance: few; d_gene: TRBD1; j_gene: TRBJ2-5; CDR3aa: CASSSDRGRIETQYF; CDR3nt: TGTGCCAGCAGTTCGGACAGGGGGCGAATTGAGACCCAGTACTTC